One and the same sample provided the 17 T cell receptor beta chains below, sequenced in a study of cytomegalovirus exposure and HLA in healthy donors. 60 Vbeta and 13 Jbeta primers were used in PCR. Assay: immunoSEQ multiplex PCR; the TCRdb copy retains only in-frame clones and omits some. The sample lists some 110,000 clones; around 61% were seen once. The specimen was PBMCs. The origin of the receptors is a woman under 40 in good health and CMV-seronegative.

Only a few counts were recorded for this clone. The rearrangement links TRBV7-9 to TRBJ2-5; TRBD1 aligns across 11 bases. Germline V gene sequence: CDR1 SEHNR, CDR2 FQNEAQ (reference sequence). The length of the CDR3 is 17 residues. V lost 1 base to trimming and J lost 0 bases; unmatched junction nucleotides: 4. CDR3 loop: CASSLGTGGANQETQYF. DNA of the CDR3: TGTGCCAGCAGCTTAGGGACAGGGGGCGCGAACCAAGAGACCCAGTACTTC.

The genes are TRBV5-1 and TRBJ2-5, with a tentative D call TRBD2 (6 bases). V lost 0 bases and J 11 bases, leaving 17 bases between the germline ends. CDR1 and CDR2 from the germline V gene are SGHRS and YFSETQ. The CDR3 loop spans 14 amino acids. In nucleotides, the CDR3 is TGCGCCAGCAGCTTGGCCGGCAACACGGGGGAGCAGTACTTC. Translated, it gives CASSLAGNTGEQYF.

This clone was detected a few times. This chain's CDR3 is CASSLIGGSKETQYF. CDR3 DNA: TGTGCCAGCAGCTTAATCGGCGGGAGTAAGGAGACCCAGTACTTC. This chain links TRBV5-6 with TRBJ2-5, with 7 bases identical to TRBD2. This CDR3 has 15 residues. J was trimmed by 5 bases and V by 2 bases; bases with no gene match: 9. Germline lookup yields CDR1 SGHDT and CDR2 YYEEEE.

V usage is TRBV6-6 and J usage is TRBJ2-5; tentative D call: TRBD2 (6 bases). V shed 6 bases and J shed 1 base, with 9 bases lying between them. The germline gives CDR1 MNHNY, CDR2 SVGAGI (reference sequence). The CDR3 length is 13 residues. CDR3 residues: CASSLLAQETQYF. As DNA, the CDR3 is TGTGCCAGCAGCTTACTAGCCCAAGAGACCCAGTACTTC.

This clone has more than one count but fewer than ten. Sequence at one end of the junction differs from germline and may be a read error. The genes are TRBV7-7 and TRBJ1-1; tentative D call: TRBD1 (5 bases). Germline CDR1 SSHAT, CDR2 FNYEAQ (reference sequence). This CDR3 contains 13 residues. The chain's CDR3 is CASSLGESTEAFF. Here the CDR3 DNA reads TGTGCTAGCAGCTTAGGGGAGAGCACTGAAGCTTTCTTT.

As for this clone: This specimen includes other DNA sequences encoding the same CDR3. The chain uses TRBV27 and TRBJ1-2; tentative D call: TRBD1 (5 bases). Trimming stripped 4 bases from V and 7 bases from J, with 16 bases between. The CDR3 runs to 14 residues. The germline V gene has CDR1 MNHEY and CDR2 SMNVEV (reference sequence). The CDR3 spells CASSSQGTWAGYTF. The CDR3 coding sequence is TGTGCCAGCAGTTCTCAGGGCACATGGGCTGGCTACACCTTC.

The chain is built from TRBV15 and TRBJ2-4; 9 nucleotides match TRBD2. Trimming took 5 bases from V and 0 from J; bases not matched to a gene: 14. Germline CDR1 is LNHNV and CDR2 is YYDKDF (reference sequence). The CDR3 has 19 amino acids. CDR3 amino acids: CATSGVAGVNLLAKNIQYF. The CDR3 DNA is TGTGCCACCAGCGGGGTAGCGGGAGTTAATCTACTAGCCAAAAACATTCAGTACTTC.

The rearrangement joins TRBV7-9 to TRBJ2-1; D is unresolved. With 4 bases removed from V and 4 bases from J, the gap between germline ends came to 5 bases. The CDR3 is 12 amino acids. Per germline, CDR1 SEHNR and CDR2 FQNEAQ (reference sequence). Here the CDR3 DNA reads TGTGCCAGCAGCTCTCCGTACAATGAGCAGTTCTTC. It encodes CASSSPYNEQFF.

The chain links TRBV9 to TRBJ2-1; the D gene is possibly TRBD2 (5 bases). CDR1 and CDR2 from the germline V gene are SGDLS and YYNGEE. This CDR3 region has 13 residues. V was clipped by 0 bases and J by 7 bases, with 8 bases between them. CDR3 sequence: CASSVAPGNEQFF. The CDR3 DNA reads as TGTGCCAGCAGCGTAGCCCCGGGAAATGAGCAGTTCTTC.

V is TRBV5-1 and J is TRBJ1-2; 8 bases map to TRBD1. Germline CDR1 reads SGHRS; CDR2 reads YFSETQ. Trimming cost V 5 bases and J 0 bases; bases outside gene matches: 3. This CDR3 comprises 14 residues. CDR3: CASREQGANYGYTF. Here the CDR3 DNA reads TGCGCCAGCAGGGAACAGGGGGCTAACTATGGCTACACCTTC.

This clone was seen a few times. The J gene is TRBJ2-1, the V gene TRBV9; 7 bases match TRBD2. Germline trimming cut 0 bases from V and 3 bases from J; bases unmatched to any gene: 6. The CDR3 contains 16 residues. CDR1 is SGDLS and CDR2 is YYNGEE in the germline V gene. The CDR3 sequence is CASSVDGEGSYNEQFF. The CDR3 DNA follows: TGTGCCAGCAGCGTAGATGGGGAGGGGAGCTACAATGAGCAGTTCTTC.

This clone was seen a handful of times. The genes are TRBV27 and TRBJ1-1; TRBD1 agrees at 10 bases. The CDR3 loop spans 14 amino acids. The V gene end was trimmed by 4 bases and the J gene end by 4 bases; junction bases not matched to a gene: 3. CDR1 and CDR2 (germline): MNHEY, SMNVEV (reference sequence). In nucleotides, the CDR3 is TGTGCCAGCAGTTGGGACAGGGGAGGCACTGAAGCTTTCTTT. This codes for CASSWDRGGTEAFF.

The V gene is TRBV4-2, the J gene TRBJ1-5; no clear D. The V gene's germline CDR1 is LGHNA and CDR2 YNFKEQ. V lost 0 bases and J lost 6, with 6 bases in between. The CDR3 totals 13 residues. The CDR3 region is CASSQDSSQPQHF. Here the CDR3 DNA reads TGTGCCAGCAGCCAAGATTCTTCTCAGCCCCAGCATTTT.

In this sample, this clone turned up a few times. The chain joins TRBV28 to TRBJ2-7; TRBD1 matches 7 bases. Germline CDR1 MDHEN, CDR2 SYDVKM. The CDR3 has 13 residues. With V trimmed by 8 bases and J by 6 bases, 10 bases remained unmatched. CDR3 sequence: CASLGQSGSEQYF. The CDR3 nucleotides are TGTGCCAGCCTGGGACAGTCTGGATCCGAGCAGTACTTC.

The chain couples TRBV10-3 to TRBJ1-2; TRBD1 matches 9 bases. This CDR3 spans 13 amino acids. CDR1 ENHRY and CDR2 SYGVKD come from the germline V gene. V shed 4 bases and J 5 bases; nucleotides not matched to a gene: 2. The CDR3 DNA reads TGTGCCATCAGTGGTGGGACAGGGTATGGCTACACCTTC. Its protein is CAISGGTGYGYTF.

This clone appeared a few times. The chain combines TRBV5-6 with TRBJ2-1, with 7 bases identical to TRBD1. The V gene end was trimmed by 0 bases and the J gene end by 8 bases; junction bases not matched to a gene: 2. The CDR3 is 13 residues long. Germline V gene lookup returns CDR1 SGHDT and CDR2 YYEEEE. CDR3 sequence reads: CASSLAGTDEQFF. The CDR3 DNA sequence: TGTGCCAGCAGCTTGGCTGGGACAGATGAGCAGTTCTTC.

V usage is TRBV6-1 and J usage is TRBJ1-6; TRBD1 matches 10 bases. V trimming: 5 bases; J trimming: 10 bases; junction bases outside the gene matches: 5. Looked up from germline, CDR1 is MNHNS and CDR2 is SASEGT. CDR3 length equals 14 residues. The CDR3 sequence is CASSSGTGESPLHF. The DNA for the CDR3 is TGTGCCAGCAGTTCCGGGACAGGGGAATCACCCCTCCACTTT.